A selection of T cell receptor beta chains follows, all from one sample in a study of blood T cell repertoires in COVID-19. TCRdb's table, derived via immunoSEQ multiplex PCR, lists solely in-frame clones and lacks some. The sample comprises 280,000 or so clones, 80% to 90% of which are singletons, and around a tenth rests with the top ten. The sequenced material came from peripheral blood. The receptors were sampled from a woman aged 45 to 65 who had recovered from COVID-19. Both conserved end residues are part of each CDR3.

16 TRBV7-9 CASGTGGLVNTGELFF
15 TRBV6-5 CASSYEAAMNTEAFF
16 TRBV18 CASSPLGQGGTETQYF
16 TRBV4-3 CASSHLGGTDPYEQYF
14 TRBV4-2 CASSHTTSAGELFF
12 TRBV11-2 CASSLGVNEQYF
14 TRBV19 CASSLGGRSAEAFF
16 TRBV4-1 CASSQDGNIRNTEAFF
15 TRBV5-8 CASSLGPSEYQPQHF
14 TRBV19 CASSAQTGSYEQYF
17 TRBV27 CASSFWDSLSNTGELFF
11 TRBV19 CASSMEVGYTF
14 TRBV7-3 CASSSGTSGGEQFF
17 TRBV7-2 CASSPWAAGGPEDTQYF
16 TRBV15 CATSTGTGGLGEKLFF
13 TRBV29-1 CSALASYYNEQFF
16 TRBV19 CASNSPGQWYNSPLHF
13 TRBV28 CASSPDYHTEAFF
17 TRBV7-3 CASIQCIRDTPRDTQYF
16 TRBV10-3 CAISESYANENTEAFF
18 TRBV4-2 CASSQELVEVFPVYEQYF
13 TRBV9 CASSTSPTNEQYF
16 TRBV19 CASTISGTGFNQPQHF
15 TRBV19 CASSIAAGGVNEQFF
15 TRBV5-6 CASSPGRQYTGELFF
20 TRBV12-2 CASRLHPGTSGRATKNIQYF
16 TRBV7-7 CASSLVATSLRESQYF
17 TRBV7-2 CASSFRLAGARGDTQYF
13 TRBV18 CASSERSQETQYF
15 TRBV20-1 CSASDQGPGLYGYTF
14 TRBV7-2 CASSRDRGDYGYTF
15 TRBV5-4 CASSPSPGSNQPQHF
13 TRBV30 CAWSVPWAQKLFF
14 TRBV9 CASSVDSLGGPQHF
18 TRBV15 CATSPRGSGRKGTGELFF
14 TRBV9 CASSVGLASDTQYF
14 TRBV3-1/TRBV3-2 CASSLRDRGYEQYF
10 TRBV30 CASDRGEAFF
14 TRBV30 CAWSTRGVAGELFF
14 TRBV28 CASGLVRANQPQHF
14 TRBV19 CASIGTGHDYGYTF
17 TRBV7-2 CASRPGLAGTGGDTQYF
13 TRBV30 CALATGANQPQHF
13 TRBV28 CASRWGGRAEQFF
14 TRBV5-1 CASSSTGKEAGYTF
14 TRBV27 CASSLTSTNEKLFF
12 TRBV19 CASGDRGFGYTF
15 TRBV5-4 CASSLAQLPNEKLFF
11 TRBV2 CASSRLRTQYF
15 TRBV6-4 CASSEVNRGRYGYTF
13 TRBV14 CASSRNRNYEQYF
15 TRBV30 CAWSFWDYKNEKLFF
13 TRBV30 CAWNSGSVYGYTF
15 TRBV28 CASSLRGDRAGGYTF
17 TRBV18 CASSPLAGGSSYNEQFF
13 TRBV28 CASRTTPHYGYTF
15 TRBV11-1 CASSGRQGYNTEAFF
15 TRBV2 CASSRDSPRQETQYF